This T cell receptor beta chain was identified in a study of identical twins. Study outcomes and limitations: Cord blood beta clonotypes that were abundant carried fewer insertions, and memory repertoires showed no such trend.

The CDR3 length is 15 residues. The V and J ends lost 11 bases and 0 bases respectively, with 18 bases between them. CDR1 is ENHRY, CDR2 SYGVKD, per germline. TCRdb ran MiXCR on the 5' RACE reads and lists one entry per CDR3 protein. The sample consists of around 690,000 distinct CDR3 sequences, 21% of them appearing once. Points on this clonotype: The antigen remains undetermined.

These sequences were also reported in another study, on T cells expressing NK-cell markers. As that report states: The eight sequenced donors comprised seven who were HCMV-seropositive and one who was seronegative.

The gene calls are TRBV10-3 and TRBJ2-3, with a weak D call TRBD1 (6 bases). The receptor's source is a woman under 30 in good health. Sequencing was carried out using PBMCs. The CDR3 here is CAARGGGQSTDTQYF. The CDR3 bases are TGTGCCGCCAGGGGCGGCGGGCAGAGCACAGATACGCAGTATTTT.